This T cell receptor beta chain comes out of a study of regulatory T cells in long-lasting Graves disease. Overall study: Duration of antithyroid drug therapy among newly diagnosed Graves' patients was under 3 months.

The sample holds a few counts of this clonotype. The antigen is not known. The study's findings and limits: Persistent disease was associated with favored TRBV28 usage and with favored use of TRBJ1-2 and TRBJ2-5.

The CDR3 length is 15 residues. V lost 3 bases, J lost 9 bases, and 18 bases lay in between. The time point here: newly diagnosed GD, antithyroid drugs for less than 3 months. The authors made the TCR library using RNA they extracted from PBMCs. Staff drew around 10 milliliters of peripheral blood into EDTA tubes. Building the TCR beta libraries relied on iRepertoire HTBI primers, and CDR3 regions underwent Arm-PCR. Per the authors' pipeline: The study identified 60 to 65 TRBV and some 13 TRBJ segments across samples. TCRdb reprocessed the multiplex PCR reads with MiXCR, giving one entry per CDR3 protein. TCRdb's processing, not the study's, gives the V and J calls here. The sample lists more than 450,000 distinct CDR3 sequences; 15% to 20% were seen once. The same specimen was also included in a second study, on T cells in Graves' hyperthyroidism and ophthalmopathy.

J is TRBJ2-1 and V is TRBV12-3 or TRBV12-4; possibly TRBD1 for D (5 bases). The source material was peripheral blood mononuclear cells (PBMCs), sampled at new diagnosis, from a patient treated with antithyroid drugs. The clonotype was recovered from a man in his forties with Graves disease. The DNA of the CDR3 is TGTGCCAGCAGTTTGTCGGCCAGGGTTAGGCCTGAGCAGTTCTTC. Protein product: CASSLSARVRPEQFF.